This T cell receptor (beta chain) was identified during a study of cytomegalovirus exposure and HLA in healthy donors. At the level of the study: A preliminary data release comprised roughly 80 million unique TCRs obtained from HLA-typed donors. There were some 400 genotyped donors. Of these, about 81% fell in the genetic ancestry cluster associated with self-reported Caucasian donors.

Healthy bone marrow donors formed the donor group. This CDR3 spans 13 amino acids. Losses at the gene ends were 2 bases for V and 7 bases for J; bases not matched to a gene: 0. CDR1 is KGHSH, CDR2 LQKENI, per germline. Vbeta (60) and Jbeta (13) primers were used in the PCR. Method: immunoSEQ multiplex PCR; TCRdb's copy keeps in-frame clones and lacks some. The sample lists some 130,000 clones, more than 70% seen once, with 6% to 8% in the top ten. The TCR comes from a woman aged 25 to 39 in good health and CMV-seropositive. The rearrangement links TRBV18 to TRBJ2-1, with 9 bases matching TRBD1. Sequenced material: PBMCs. CDR3 in amino acids: CASSPGTGNEQFF. The CDR3, as DNA: TGTGCCAGCTCACCAGGGACAGGGAATGAGCAGTTCTTC.